This is a list of T cell receptor beta chains from one sample in a study of T-cell reconstitution after alpha-beta-depleted transplantation in children. One entry per CDR3 protein, called by TCRdb with MiXCR from the PCR reads. Of approximately 120,000 distinct CDR3 sequences listed, about a tenth are singletons. Sequences were derived from PBMCs, mostly from graft donor cells, sampled 180 days after TCRalphabeta/CD19-depleted stem cell transplant. Every receptor here comes from a girl less than two years old who had a stem cell transplant for combined immunodeficiency, so the T cells may come from the graft donor. The conserved cysteine and the conserved F or W are not part of the CDR3 here. The order of the fields is D gene, V gene, J gene, CDR3 protein. D genes are given only for firm matches.

d_call: .; v_call: TRBV18; j_call: TRBJ2-2; cdr3_aa: ANSGLSVITGELF
d_call: .; v_call: TRBV5-1; j_call: TRBJ2-5; cdr3_aa: ASSFPTGQETQY
d_call: .; v_call: TRBV20-1; j_call: TRBJ2-2; cdr3_aa: SAPGGPGTGELF
d_call: .; v_call: TRBV12-3/TRBV12-4; j_call: TRBJ1-5; cdr3_aa: ASTPGPNQPQH
d_call: .; v_call: TRBV12-3/TRBV12-4; j_call: TRBJ2-3; cdr3_aa: ASSPPRQAFTDTQY
d_call: TRBD1; v_call: TRBV28; j_call: TRBJ1-1; cdr3_aa: ASTISLGGFTEAF
d_call: .; v_call: TRBV7-3; j_call: TRBJ2-7; cdr3_aa: ASSLGGSHEQY
d_call: .; v_call: TRBV10-3; j_call: TRBJ1-1; cdr3_aa: AISEPNTEAF
d_call: .; v_call: TRBV7-2; j_call: TRBJ2-7; cdr3_aa: ASSLANSGGYEQY
d_call: TRBD1; v_call: TRBV5-1; j_call: TRBJ2-2; cdr3_aa: ASSQQGVDTGELF
d_call: TRBD2; v_call: TRBV4-1; j_call: TRBJ2-1; cdr3_aa: ASSQGLAGTSYNEQF
d_call: .; v_call: TRBV7-2; j_call: TRBJ2-7; cdr3_aa: ASSLAGWPGRTYEQY
d_call: .; v_call: TRBV13; j_call: TRBJ2-7; cdr3_aa: ASSTSMRGEQY
d_call: .; v_call: TRBV20-1; j_call: TRBJ2-3; cdr3_aa: SARDFGTWSTDTQY
d_call: .; v_call: TRBV9; j_call: TRBJ2-7; cdr3_aa: ASSVGDISYEQY
d_call: .; v_call: TRBV12-3/TRBV12-4; j_call: TRBJ2-2; cdr3_aa: ASKPGAYTGELF
d_call: .; v_call: TRBV5-1; j_call: TRBJ1-6; cdr3_aa: ASSLEGNSYNSPLH
d_call: .; v_call: TRBV12-3/TRBV12-4; j_call: TRBJ2-6; cdr3_aa: ASSSPPGANGLT
d_call: TRBD1; v_call: TRBV12-3/TRBV12-4; j_call: TRBJ2-3; cdr3_aa: ASSHGQGFTDTQY
d_call: .; v_call: TRBV4-3; j_call: TRBJ2-1; cdr3_aa: ASSQAGRINEQF
d_call: TRBD1; v_call: TRBV10-3; j_call: TRBJ1-5; cdr3_aa: AISESRGDQPQH
d_call: TRBD1; v_call: TRBV3-1; j_call: TRBJ2-7; cdr3_aa: ASSRDSLTYEQY
d_call: .; v_call: TRBV12-3/TRBV12-4; j_call: TRBJ2-2; cdr3_aa: ASSSRGSGELF
d_call: .; v_call: TRBV28; j_call: TRBJ2-3; cdr3_aa: ASSFRPQDTQY
d_call: .; v_call: TRBV14; j_call: TRBJ2-7; cdr3_aa: AIQGRTHYYEQY
d_call: TRBD1; v_call: TRBV12-3/TRBV12-4; j_call: TRBJ1-5; cdr3_aa: ASRPGTAHQPQH
d_call: .; v_call: TRBV7-9; j_call: TRBJ1-4; cdr3_aa: ASSPPGTANEKLF
d_call: TRBD2; v_call: TRBV5-6; j_call: TRBJ2-7; cdr3_aa: ASSLLLAGGNEQY
d_call: .; v_call: TRBV11-3; j_call: TRBJ2-2; cdr3_aa: ASSPSPITGELF
d_call: .; v_call: TRBV12-3/TRBV12-4; j_call: TRBJ1-1; cdr3_aa: ASSPMNTEAF
d_call: .; v_call: TRBV24-1; j_call: TRBJ2-5; cdr3_aa: ATSDSDRQETQY
d_call: .; v_call: TRBV12-5; j_call: TRBJ2-2; cdr3_aa: ASGWTTGELF
d_call: .; v_call: TRBV27; j_call: TRBJ2-1; cdr3_aa: ASSTGDGDYNEQF
d_call: .; v_call: TRBV12-3/TRBV12-4; j_call: TRBJ2-3; cdr3_aa: ASSWTFSTDTQY
d_call: .; v_call: TRBV6-5; j_call: TRBJ2-5; cdr3_aa: ASSYPTRETQY
d_call: TRBD1; v_call: TRBV5-6; j_call: TRBJ2-7; cdr3_aa: ASSSLDRGRHEQY
d_call: .; v_call: TRBV20-1; j_call: TRBJ2-7; cdr3_aa: SARKGSGDQY
d_call: .; v_call: TRBV12-3/TRBV12-4; j_call: TRBJ1-1; cdr3_aa: ASSLRQGPLRAF
d_call: .; v_call: TRBV14; j_call: TRBJ1-4; cdr3_aa: ASSQGLSSTNEKLF
d_call: .; v_call: TRBV12-3/TRBV12-4; j_call: TRBJ2-3; cdr3_aa: ASTLLGTDTQY
d_call: .; v_call: TRBV6-1; j_call: TRBJ2-7; cdr3_aa: ASTITQREQY
d_call: .; v_call: TRBV7-3; j_call: TRBJ1-1; cdr3_aa: ASSLGHSNTEAF
d_call: TRBD2; v_call: TRBV10-3; j_call: TRBJ2-1; cdr3_aa: AISDISGGYNEQF
d_call: .; v_call: TRBV30; j_call: TRBJ1-4; cdr3_aa: AWSVGEKLF
d_call: .; v_call: TRBV7-2; j_call: TRBJ1-5; cdr3_aa: ASSSPNQPQH
d_call: .; v_call: TRBV12-3/TRBV12-4; j_call: TRBJ2-7; cdr3_aa: ASSIPTQYEQY
d_call: .; v_call: TRBV20-1; j_call: TRBJ2-1; cdr3_aa: SAGRSSYNEQF
d_call: TRBD1; v_call: TRBV19; j_call: TRBJ2-7; cdr3_aa: ASSPSRTGGTEQY
d_call: .; v_call: TRBV12-3/TRBV12-4; j_call: TRBJ1-5; cdr3_aa: ASSSPGLGNQPQH
d_call: TRBD2; v_call: TRBV29-1; j_call: TRBJ2-5; cdr3_aa: SVEPTLAGLMY
d_call: .; v_call: TRBV5-1; j_call: TRBJ2-2; cdr3_aa: ASSLELDTGELF
d_call: .; v_call: TRBV12-3/TRBV12-4; j_call: TRBJ2-5; cdr3_aa: ASSLQETQY